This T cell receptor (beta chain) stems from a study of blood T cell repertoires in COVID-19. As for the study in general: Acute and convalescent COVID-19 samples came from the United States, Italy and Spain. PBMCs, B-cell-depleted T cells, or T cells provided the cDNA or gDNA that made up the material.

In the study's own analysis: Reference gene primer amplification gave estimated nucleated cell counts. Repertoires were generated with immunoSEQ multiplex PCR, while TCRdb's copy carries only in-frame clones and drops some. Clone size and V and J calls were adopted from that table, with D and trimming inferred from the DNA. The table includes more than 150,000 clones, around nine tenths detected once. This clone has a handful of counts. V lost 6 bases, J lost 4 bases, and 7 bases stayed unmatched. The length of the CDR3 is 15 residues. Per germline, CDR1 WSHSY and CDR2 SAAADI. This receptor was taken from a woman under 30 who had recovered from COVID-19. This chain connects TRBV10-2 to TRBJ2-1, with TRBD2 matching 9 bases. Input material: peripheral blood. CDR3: CASRVQTSGYNEQFF. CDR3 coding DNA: TGCGCCAGCAGAGTACAGACTAGCGGTTACAATGAGCAGTTCTTC.